This T cell receptor (beta chain) was profiled in a study of T cell responses to AZD1222 COVID-19 vaccine. Study-level findings and limits: CD4 TCRs associated with vaccination spanned spike, dominating at 160-218 and 743-854. Among the donors, most were white British and more were female, and clonal diversity was possibly underestimated.

Trimming removed 0 bases at V and 6 bases at J, with 12 bases between. Germline lookup yields CDR1 SGHRS and CDR2 YFSETQ. The CDR3 is 14 amino acids. Assay: immunoSEQ multiplex PCR; the TCRdb copy retains only in-frame clones and omits some. The sample holds some 150,000 clones, 90% seen once. Concerning this clone itself: Antigen unknown.

This TCR derives from an adult in good health. The input for sequencing was peripheral blood, taken on day 0 of AZD1222 vaccination. The genes are TRBV5-1 and TRBJ1-1; a weak D match, TRBD1 (5 bases). The CDR3 nucleotides are TGCGCCAGCAGCTTGGTCGGGGCGTTGGCTGAAGCTTTCTTT. Protein product: CASSLVGALAEAFF.